The next 31 T cell receptor beta chains were all read from a single sample in a study of long-term antiretroviral therapy in people with HIV. Survey-level immunoSEQ v3.0 assays were run. Only in-frame clones appear in the TCRdb table, and some are missing; sequencing was by immunoSEQ multiplex PCR. The top ten clones hold around 3.1% of a sample with over 30,000 clones, roughly 97% of them seen once. The specimen comprised unsorted PBMCs, sampled 6.9 years after starting antiretroviral therapy. These receptor sequences come from a young man with HIV.

This chain joins TRBV27 and TRBJ2-1, with D possibly TRBD1 on 6 matching bases. The CDR3 extends over 14 amino acids. V was pared by 5 bases and J by 9 bases, with 17 bases between. CDR1 is MNHEY, CDR2 SMNVEV, per germline (reference sequence). The CDR3 DNA sequence: TGTGCCAGCAGTCGGGACCTGCCACAGGGTGAGCAGTTCTTC. Its protein is CASSRDLPQGEQFF.

The J gene is TRBJ2-3, the V gene TRBV7-3; 10 bases match TRBD2. CDR3 length equals 16 residues. CDR1 SGHTA and CDR2 FQGTGA come from the germline V gene. After removal of 1 base from V and 6 bases from J, the junction contained 7 bases not matched to a gene. The CDR3, as DNA: TGTGCCAGCAGCTTAATGGCTAGCGGGAGTTCGGATACGCAGTATTTT. It translates to CASSLMASGSSDTQYF.

This sequence joins TRBV4-2 and TRBJ2-5; TRBD1 matches at 9 bases. CDR1 and CDR2 from the germline V gene are LGHNA and YNFKEQ. V lost 2 bases and J lost 4; bases outside the gene matches: 5. The CDR3 runs to 15 residues. The CDR3 DNA sequence: TGTGCCAGCAGCCAATATAAGACAGGGGGAGAGACCCAGTACTTC. It yields the protein CASSQYKTGGETQYF.

The gene calls are TRBV19 and TRBJ1-6, with a possible D match to TRBD1 (5 bases). The CDR3 has 15 amino acids. V lost 1 base, J lost 7 bases, and 11 bases lay in between. Looked up from germline, CDR1 is LNHDA and CDR2 is SQIVND (reference sequence). CDR3 sequence: CASSIALGDNSPLHF. CDR3 in DNA: TGTGCCAGTAGTATAGCCCTGGGGGACAATTCACCCCTCCACTTT.

The chain carries TRBV5-5 and TRBJ2-5; D is undetermined. Germline assignment: CDR1 SGHKS and CDR2 YYEKEE (reference sequence). V was clipped by 1 base and J by 1 base, with 8 bases between them. The length of the CDR3 is 14 residues. The CDR3 here is CASSLYAGQETQYF. The CDR3 DNA follows: TGTGCCAGCAGCTTGTACGCAGGCCAAGAGACCCAGTACTTC.

CDR3 DNA: TGTGCCAGCAGCTTGACAAACGGGGAGGGCACCGGGGAGCTGTTTTTT. Protein product: CASSLTNGEGTGELFF. J is TRBJ2-2 and V is TRBV5-6, with TRBD2 identical over 7 bases. CDR1 and CDR2 from the germline V gene are SGHDT and YYEEEE. This CDR3 is built from 16 residues. J gave up 4 bases and V 1 base, and 7 bases lay outside the gene matches. The whole variable domain, filled in from reference TRBV5-6 and TRBJ2-2, reads DAGVTQSPTHLIKTRGQQVTLRCSPKSGHDTVSWYQQALGQGPQFIFQYYEEEERQRGNFPDRFSGHQFPNYSSELNVNALLLGDSALYLCASSLTNGEGTGELFFGEGSRLTVL.

The chain joins TRBV15 to TRBJ2-5, with TRBD2 as a possible D gene (6 bases). The CDR3 runs to 16 residues. Germline CDR1 reads LNHNV; CDR2 reads YYDKDF (reference sequence). Trimming took 3 bases from V and 3 from J, leaving 17 bases between them. The CDR3 bases are TGTGCCACCAGCAGGTTTCCGAAGGGACTGGAAGAGACCCAGTACTTC. Translating gives CATSRFPKGLEETQYF.

The V and J genes are TRBV7-2 and TRBJ2-7; D is unresolved. Deletions cut 1 base from V and 4 bases from J, with 14 bases between. The germline CDR1 and CDR2 sequences are SGHTA and FQGNSA. This CDR3 has 15 amino acids. DNA for the CDR3: TGTGCCAGCAGCTTAGACTTTTCCCCGCCTTACGAGCAGTACTTC. The encoded protein is CASSLDFSPPYEQYF.

In DNA form, the CDR3 reads TGTGCCAGCAGCTTACCACCAGCTAGCGGGAGCGGGGAGACCCAGTACTTC. Residues: CASSLPPASGSGETQYF. This sequence joins TRBV7-8 and TRBJ2-5, with 10 bases that match TRBD2. Unmatched junction bases numbered 11, after V lost 2 bases and J lost 5 bases. Germline V gene lookup returns CDR1 SGHVS and CDR2 FQNEAQ. There are 17 residues in the CDR3.

The V call is TRBV6-5, the J call TRBJ2-1, with 10 bases that match TRBD2. Germline lookup yields CDR1 MNHEY and CDR2 SVGAGI. J was trimmed by 3 bases and V by 2 bases; bases with no gene match: 4. The CDR3 covers 16 residues. The CDR3 bases are TGTGCCAGCAGTTACGAAGCGGGAGGGCTCTACAATGAGCAGTTCTTC. Its translation: CASSYEAGGLYNEQFF.

This rearrangement joins TRBV4-1 to TRBJ2-3, with D maybe TRBD2 (5 bases). Trimming removed 0 bases at V and 11 bases at J, with 18 bases between. The germline V gene has CDR1 MGHRA and CDR2 YSYEKL. This CDR3 is 15 amino acids long. The CDR3 nucleotides read TGCGCCAGCAGCCAAGATCCCGTTATGAGGGCTGAGCAGTATTTT. It encodes CASSQDPVMRAEQYF.

The gene calls are TRBV6-5 and TRBJ2-7; 8 nucleotides line up with TRBD1. Trimming at V came to 0 bases and at J to 5 bases, leaving 6 bases not matched to a gene. There are 15 residues in the CDR3. In germline, CDR1 is MNHEY, CDR2 SVGAGI. The CDR3 DNA follows: TGTGCCAGCAGTTACTCGGACAGGGAGGCGGACGAGCAGTACTTC. Translation gives CASSYSDREADEQYF.

The genes are TRBV19 and TRBJ2-3; the D is unclear. CDR1 LNHDA and CDR2 SQIVND come from the germline V gene (reference sequence). V was trimmed by 2 bases and J by 3 bases, leaving 6 bases between them. CDR3 length: 13 residues. CDR3 DNA: TGTGCCAGTAGTATATTGCGGACAGATACGCAGTATTTT. Protein: CASSILRTDTQYF.

The chain carries TRBV2 and TRBJ1-1; D is undetermined. V was trimmed by 10 bases and J by 5 bases, leaving 14 bases between them. Germline CDR1 and CDR2: SNHLY and FYNNEI. This CDR3 has 12 amino acids. The CDR3 DNA is TGTGCCACCCTGGTAGTTGGTACTGAAGCTTTCTTT. Protein sequence: CATLVVGTEAFF.

The chain has TRBV5-6 and TRBJ2-7, with D unresolved. CDR3 length: 16 amino acids. Between the trimmed V and J ends, which lost 1 base and 0 bases, there was a span of 14 bases. Germline V gene sequence: CDR1 SGHDT, CDR2 YYEEEE. The CDR3 DNA reads as TGTGCCAGCAGCTTGCAGCAAGCCGCCAGCTCCTACGAGCAGTACTTC. It yields the protein CASSLQQAASSYEQYF.

This clone was seen a few times. The V gene is TRBV20-1, the J gene TRBJ2-5; D may correspond to TRBD1 or TRBD2 (6 bases each). The CDR3 spans 11 residues. Germline V gene lookup returns CDR1 DFQATT and CDR2 SNEGSKA (reference sequence). Trimming left V 5 bases short and J 5 bases short, with 9 bases between. CDR3 coding DNA: TGCAGTGCTCAGGGGAGGGAGACCCAGTACTTC. Its protein product is CSAQGRETQYF.

This clone has more than one count but fewer than ten. In nucleotides, the CDR3 is TGTGCCATCAGCCCTACAGGGACCACTGAAGCTTTCTTT. Amino acid sequence: CAISPTGTTEAFF. The rearrangement uses TRBV10-3 and TRBJ1-1, with D possibly matching TRBD1 (6 bases). The CDR3 sequence is 13 residues long. Germline values: CDR1 ENHRY, CDR2 SYGVKD. V was clipped by 6 bases and J by 4 bases, with 12 bases between them.

V usage is TRBV5-1 and J usage is TRBJ2-7; 8 bases agree with TRBD1. The V gene end was trimmed by 5 bases and the J gene end by 2 bases; junction bases not matched to a gene: 9. Germline V gives CDR1 SGHRS, CDR2 YFSETQ. This CDR3 spans 15 amino acids. The CDR3 DNA follows: TGCGCCAGCAGGTTCGGGACAGGCGGCCCCTACGAGCAGTACTTC. Its translation: CASRFGTGGPYEQYF.

The chain couples TRBV2 to TRBJ1-1, with 9 bases matching TRBD1. Looked up from germline, CDR1 is SNHLY and CDR2 is FYNNEI. The CDR3 is 12 amino acids. Losses at the gene ends were 6 bases for V and 5 bases for J; bases not matched to a gene: 1. The CDR3 bases are TGTGCCAGCAGGGGACAGGGAACTGAAGCTTTCTTT. This codes for CASRGQGTEAFF.

The chain carries TRBV29-1 and TRBJ2-7; perhaps TRBD1 as D (5 bases). The CDR3 totals 14 residues. Per the germline V gene, CDR1 is SQVTM and CDR2 is ANQGSEA. V was shortened by 4 bases and J by 4 bases, with 17 bases between the two germline ends. CDR3 protein: CSVGAPGNPYEQYF. CDR3 nucleotides: TGCAGCGTTGGTGCGCCAGGGAATCCTTACGAGCAGTACTTC.

The chain uses TRBV29-1 and TRBJ2-7, with 12 bases aligning to TRBD1. The CDR3 has 14 amino acids. The germline V gene encodes CDR1 SQVTM and CDR2 ANQGSEA. J was trimmed by 5 bases and V by 5 bases; bases with no gene match: 7. The CDR3 loop is CSVNTGTGGHEQYF. DNA of the CDR3: TGCAGCGTTAATACCGGGACAGGGGGCCACGAGCAGTACTTC.

This clone was counted only a few times. The identical CDR3 is also encoded by other nucleotide sequences in the sample. CDR3 coding DNA: TGTGCCACCAGCCTCGATCTGAGTGATGGCTACACCTTC. Its translation is CATSLDLSDGYTF. The chain is built from TRBV15 and TRBJ1-2; D gene unclear. Trimming left V 5 bases short and J 6 bases short, with 13 bases between. CDR1 and CDR2 from the germline V gene are LNHNV and YYDKDF (reference sequence). The CDR3 sequence is 13 residues long.

The V and J genes are TRBV19 and TRBJ1-5; no clear D gene. Germline V gene data show CDR1 as LNHDA and CDR2 as SQIVND (reference sequence). Trimming removed 5 bases at V and 5 bases at J, with 10 bases between. The CDR3 loop spans 13 amino acids. The CDR3 loop reads CASSFQRDQPQHF. The CDR3 bases are TGTGCCAGTAGTTTTCAGAGGGATCAGCCCCAGCATTTT.

The rearrangement links TRBV7-2 to TRBJ2-7; 9 bases are shared with TRBD2. The length of the CDR3 is 16 residues. The ends lost 2 bases at V and 2 bases at J; junction bases unmatched: 7. The germline V gene has CDR1 SGHTA and CDR2 FQGNSA. For the CDR3, the DNA is TGTGCCAGCAGCTTACGGCGCGGGGGGGAAACCTACGAGCAGTACTTC. The encoded protein is CASSLRRGGETYEQYF.

This sequence joins TRBV29-1 and TRBJ2-5, with 7 bases fitting TRBD2. Germline trimming cut 2 bases from V and 4 bases from J; bases unmatched to any gene: 7. Germline assignment: CDR1 SQVTM and CDR2 ANQGSEA. This CDR3 is built from 14 residues. CDR3 loop: CSVESTPGGETQYF. For the CDR3, the DNA is TGCAGCGTTGAAAGTACTCCGGGGGGAGAGACCCAGTACTTC.

This sequence joins TRBV7-8 and TRBJ2-7; D uncertain. The CDR3 loop spans 15 amino acids. V lost 4 bases and J lost 5, with 18 bases in between. CDR1 and CDR2 (germline): SGHVS, FQNEAQ. CDR3 in amino acids: CASSYATLESHEQYF. Here the CDR3 DNA reads TGTGCCAGCAGCTATGCCACGTTAGAGAGCCACGAGCAGTACTTC.

This chain links TRBV6-6 with TRBJ2-7; tentatively, D is TRBD1 or TRBD2 (6 bases each). The CDR3 runs to 16 residues. The V end was cut by 0 bases, the J end by 0 bases, with 12 bases between. Germline values: CDR1 MNHNY, CDR2 SVGAGI (reference sequence). The CDR3, as DNA: TGTGCCAGCAGTTACTCGGGGGGCGGAGGCTCCTACGAGCAGTACTTC. Protein: CASSYSGGGGSYEQYF.

The gene calls are TRBV5-6 and TRBJ2-2, with 11 bases lining up with TRBD1. The V and J ends lost 4 bases and 1 base, in that order; junction bases with no gene match: 3. Germline V gives CDR1 SGHDT, CDR2 YYEEEE. This CDR3 has 16 residues. The CDR3 loop reads CASSLGTGGNTGELFF. CDR3 nucleotide sequence: TGTGCCAGCAGCCTAGGGACAGGGGGGAACACCGGGGAGCTGTTTTTT.

The rearrangement uses TRBV29-1 and TRBJ2-3; 9 bases agree with TRBD2. J was trimmed by 0 bases and V by 0 bases; bases with no gene match: 7. Germline V CDR1 and CDR2: SQVTM, ANQGSEA. The CDR3 runs to 17 residues. The CDR3 DNA is TGCAGCGTTGAAGATCTTAAGACTAGCGGAAGCACAGATACGCAGTATTTT. It encodes CSVEDLKTSGSTDTQYF.

The CDR3 DNA sequence: TGTGCCAGCAGCTTAGGGTTAGACAATGAGCAGTTCTTC. Protein product: CASSLGLDNEQFF. This sequence joins TRBV13 and TRBJ2-1; D unresolved. The germline V gene encodes CDR1 PRHDT and CDR2 FYEKMQ (reference sequence). V gave up 0 bases and J gave up 5 bases, with 5 bases separating them. There are 13 residues in the CDR3.

CDR3 sequence (DNA): TGTGCCAGCAGCGTAGATCTCTACACTGAAGCTTTCTTT. Protein sequence: CASSVDLYTEAFF. The chain links TRBV9 to TRBJ1-1; D is unresolved. V lost 0 bases and J lost 3, with 6 bases in between. There are 13 residues in the CDR3. Germline assignment: CDR1 SGDLS and CDR2 YYNGEE.